Here is one TCR beta chain with its context. The sample comes from a study of read filtering for tumor transcriptome and immune sequencing. V lost 4 bases, J lost 6 bases, and 13 bases stayed unmatched. From germline, CDR1 is SQVTM and CDR2 ANQGSEA. This CDR3 is 16 amino acids long. This library used around 0.4 ug RNA and molecular barcoded adaptors spanning alpha/delta and beta/gamma chains. TCRdb called the reads again in MiXCR, with one record for every CDR3 protein. The table lists 39,000 or so distinct CDR3 sequences, 13% of them singletons, with about 30% in the top ten. This sequence originates from a donor at least 40 years old with multiple myeloma. The V call is TRBV29-1, the J call TRBJ2-1; 9 nucleotides line up with TRBD2. The sequencing input was a population of CD138-negative cells sorted from bone marrow. In nucleotides, the CDR3 is TGCAGCGTTGCCACTGGGACTAGCCCCTGGGGCAATGAGCAGTTCTTC. Protein product: CSVATGTSPWGNEQFF.